This T cell receptor beta chain was sequenced in a study of immune characterization of retroperitoneal liposarcoma. TCRdb fed the PCR reads into MiXCR, producing one record per CDR3 protein. The sample has roughly 9,800 distinct CDR3 sequences; approximately 28% are singletons. Many counts were recorded for this clonotype. Germline-derived CDR1 and CDR2 are SGHVS and FQNEAQ. There are 12 residues in the CDR3. The TCR sequence derives from a male donor with retroperitoneal liposarcoma. The chain links TRBV7-8 to TRBJ2-5, with D possibly being TRBD1 (5 bases). The end of the DNA aligns better with TRBJ2-7, so the J call may be wrong. Sequencing was performed on tumor tissue. This chain's CDR3 is CASSFPRAEQYF. The CDR3 bases are TGTGCCAGCAGCTTTCCCAGGGCCGAGCAGTACTTC.